This T cell receptor (beta chain) was sequenced for a study of T cell responses to AZD1222 COVID-19 vaccine. Findings and caveats of the study: It was only a handful of AZD1222 recipients who were seropositive at baseline. Unmutated variant regions are reportedly targeted by nearly half of spike-specific TCRs. The sample set comprised mostly white British donors with more females, and clonal diversity was possibly underestimated.

Trimming left V 2 bases short and J 2 bases short, with 8 bases between. CDR3 size: 15 residues. Germline V gene data show CDR1 as SGDLS and CDR2 as YYNGEE. On this clone itself: Its antigen remains unknown.

Some clones are missing from TCRdb's copy, which holds only in-frame ones; the method was immunoSEQ multiplex PCR. The profile covers 95,000 to 130,000 clones, with about 91% appearing a single time and approximately 9.6% taken by the ten largest. The rearrangement uses TRBV9 and TRBJ2-6, with no clear D. The specimen comprised peripheral blood, sampled on day 0 of AZD1222 vaccination. This receptor was obtained from an adult in good health. The CDR3 region is CASSVSEAGANVLTF. The CDR3 DNA sequence: TGTGCCAGCAGCGTCTCCGAGGCTGGGGCCAACGTCCTGACTTTC. Full variable domain (remainder filled in from reference TRBV9 and TRBJ2-6): DSGVTQTPKHLITATGQRVTLRCSPRSGDLSVYWYQQSLDQGLQFLIQYYNGEERAKGNILERFSAQQFPDLHSELNLSSLELGDSALYFCASSVSEAGANVLTFGAGSRLTVL.